This TCR beta chain was sequenced during a study of shared clonotypes between healthy human individuals. Study in general: A donor's plate count was three for CD4 naive and three for CD4 memory; CD8 naive had two and CD8 memory one.

The V gene's germline CDR1 is SGHRS and CDR2 YFSETQ. Losses at the gene ends were 4 bases for V and 2 bases for J; bases not matched to a gene: 17. There are 19 residues in the CDR3. As to this clone: Antigen: not known.

In the authors' methods: Filtering differed since immunoSEQ provided only junctions, with no quality scores. Sequencing used immunoSEQ multiplex PCR; TCRdb keeps in-frame clones, though not all of them. V and J calls and clone size are those listed in that table; D and trimming were worked out from the DNA. The sample holds about 1.1 million clones, 70% to 80% seen once. Whole-study results and caveats: Around 5% of naive CD4 clonotypes were common to a handful of donors.

This receptor was obtained from a man between 18 and 29 years old in good health. Some clones in this sample may be carry-over from other donors' samples. Specimen: memory CD4+ T cells from PBMCs. The subset is: CD45RA-negative fraction. The chain joins TRBV5-1 to TRBJ2-7; 11 nucleotides agree with TRBD2. The CDR3 DNA follows: TGCGCCAGCAGCCCGTTAGCGGGAGGGCCGGGATCGGGCCCCTACGAGCAGTACTTC. Protein sequence: CASSPLAGGPGSGPYEQYF.